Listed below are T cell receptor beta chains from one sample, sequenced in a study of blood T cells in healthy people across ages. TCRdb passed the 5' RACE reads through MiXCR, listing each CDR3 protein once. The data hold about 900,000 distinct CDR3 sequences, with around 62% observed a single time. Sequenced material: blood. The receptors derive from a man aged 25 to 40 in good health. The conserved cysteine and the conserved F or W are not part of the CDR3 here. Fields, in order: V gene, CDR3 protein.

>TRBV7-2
ASSQRSGKNIQY
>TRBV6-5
ATGQGARYEQY
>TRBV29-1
SVEEGESYEQY
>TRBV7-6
ASSATGTQETQY
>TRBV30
AWSAGKGISEQY
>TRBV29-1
SVVGTGISYNEQF
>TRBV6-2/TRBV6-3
ASINGQAANGYT
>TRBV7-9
ASSERRETQY
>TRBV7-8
ASSLAPGTGMIGETQY
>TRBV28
ASSLLGSGESSYNEQY
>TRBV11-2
ASSLPPSYEQY
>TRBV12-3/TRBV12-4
ASRKIASTDTQY
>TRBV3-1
ASSQVQGTETQY
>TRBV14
ASSRGYRVVETQY
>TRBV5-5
ASSSSPGSNYGYT
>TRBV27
AKDTSGRVHEQY
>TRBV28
ASMDYNEQF
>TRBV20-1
SARDPTASSYNEQY
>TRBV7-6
ASSARQASGGANVLT
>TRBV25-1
ANSTAGPSEKLF
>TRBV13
ASSLVAGADSGANVLT
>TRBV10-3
AIRRSSYEQY
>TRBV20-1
SAIGASSYT
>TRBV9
ASSVGGIGGNIPY
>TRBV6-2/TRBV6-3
ASTDRPHEQY
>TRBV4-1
ASSQQASVDTDTQY
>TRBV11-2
ASSVNNYNEQF
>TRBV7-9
ASREGGTEAF
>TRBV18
ASSYSGPRRGEKLF
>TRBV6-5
ASSYSGLAGGLAKNIQY
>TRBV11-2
ASSQPSAYEQY
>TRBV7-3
ASSQERNRTRSQH
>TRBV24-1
ATSDSLTGGRGDTQY
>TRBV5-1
ASSLPIQPQH
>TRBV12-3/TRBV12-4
ASRDNGMNEQF
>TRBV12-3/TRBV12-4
ASSAEGPYEQY
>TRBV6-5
ASSYSPGQGLVMQDGYT
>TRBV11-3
ASSLAQGRGTQY
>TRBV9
ASSVAGKANYGYT
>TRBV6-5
ASSPRGVVDEQY
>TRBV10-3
AISDPDRRNEQF
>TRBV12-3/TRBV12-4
ASGPGLAKNIQY
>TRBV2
ASGGRTSGGGF
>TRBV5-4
ASSSPSDTQY
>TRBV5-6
ASSRLTAANTGELF
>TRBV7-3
ASSSLGSSEQY
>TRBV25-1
ASKLGGTINGYT
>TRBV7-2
ASSFGGGNTDTQY
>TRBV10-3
AITSTGYGYT
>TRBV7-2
ASSLVGQAQETQY
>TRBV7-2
ASSDRQGLEQY
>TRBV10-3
AISVTAQPTDTQY
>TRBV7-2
ASSLTTGELF
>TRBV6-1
ASSDGLGKGYEQF
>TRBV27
ASSLVRTNHNAQF